This record concerns one T cell receptor (beta chain) sequence. From germline, CDR1 is SGHAT and CDR2 FQNNGV. The CDR3 is 15 amino acids. With 8 bases removed from V and 0 bases from J, the gap between germline ends came to 14 bases. The data originate from a study of T cell responses to AZD1222 COVID-19 vaccine. This table comes from immunoSEQ multiplex PCR, and its TCRdb copy is limited to in-frame clones, with some not included. This sample has under 85,000 clones, with over 75% found just once. The TCR originated in an adult who received the AZD1222 COVID-19 vaccine. Here the sequenced sample was peripheral blood, taken 28 days after the second AZD1222 dose. This chain connects TRBV11-2 to TRBJ2-1; D is undetermined. In DNA, the CDR3 is TGTGCCAGCGGCCCGGCGGCAAGCTCCTACAATGAGCAGTTCTTC. Translated: CASGPAASSYNEQFF.